The clone carrying this T cell receptor (beta chain) showed up just a few times. Antigen unknown. This entry belongs to a study of human T cells and chemical hapten exposure. About the research overall: For sensitization, 2% DPC was applied to an approximately 2 cm by approximately 2 cm patch of upper inner arm skin. Diphenylcyclopropenone doses were given weekly to the scalps of patients across the approximately 25-week study.

Study results and caveats: Counts of expanded TCRs (at PT1) showed a positive correlation with patch test score. TCRs whose frequency exceeded 1 in 1000 remained the same following DPC sensitization.

The time point here: patch test 2, 6 weeks after DPC sensitization. The sample's treatment: therapeutic diphenylcyclopropenone sensitization with weekly scalp DPC. This CDR3 has 10 residues. In germline, CDR1 is DFQATT, CDR2 SNEGSKA (reference sequence). V lost 3 bases and J 6 bases, leaving 5 bases between the germline ends. TCRdb independently ran MiXCR on the RACE reads; one entry per CDR3 protein. The sample yields approximately 350,000 distinct CDR3 sequences, around 6% seen once. The sequencing here drew on whole blood, taken in connection with sensitization to the hapten diphenylcyclopropenone (DPC). This TCR was sampled from a woman aged 18 to 35 with alopecia areata. Some clones in this sample may be carry-over from other donors' samples. V and J are TRBV20-1 and TRBJ1-1; D not certain. The CDR3 sequence: CSASRAEAFF. The CDR3 DNA follows: TGCAGTGCTAGTCGGGCTGAAGCTTTCTTT.